In this sample, the clone carrying this T cell receptor (beta chain) turned up once. In the authors' workflow: Reference gene primer amplification gave nucleated cell count estimates. Sequencing used immunoSEQ multiplex PCR; TCRdb keeps in-frame clones, though not all of them. V, J and clone size reflect that table, while D and trimming were determined from the DNA. Here the sample spans around 100,000 clones, about 89% being singletons. The data stem from a study of blood T cell repertoires in COVID-19. Study-wide context: Sites across the United States, Italy and Spain contributed samples from acute and convalescent COVID-19. T cells, B-cell-depleted T cells, or PBMCs provided the cDNA or gDNA that served as material.

The specimen sequenced was peripheral blood. The receptor was derived from a human donor with acute or convalescent COVID-19. The donor label of this sample is uncertain.

The CDR3, as DNA: TGTGCCAGCAGTGACGGGACAGGGATCTCCTACAATGAGCAGTTCTTC. This gives the protein CASSDGTGISYNEQFF. V gene TRBV2 combines with J gene TRBJ2-1; 9 bases are a match to TRBD1. Per germline, CDR1 SNHLY and CDR2 FYNNEI. CDR3 size: 16 residues. The junction had 3 bases not matched to a gene; V was cut back by 3 bases and J by 0 bases.